The 20 T cell receptor beta chains given below trace back to one sample, sequenced in a study of beta chain features in type 1 diabetes. Study outcomes and limitations: In every one of the four CD4+ subsets, TCRB CDR3s were moderately but significantly shorter in Type 1 diabetes patients.

The antigens these receptors bind are not known. The sequenced template was cDNA made from the entire isolated RNA. TCRdb's table, derived via immunoSEQ multiplex PCR, lists solely in-frame clones and lacks some. The sample has about 230,000 clones; about a sixth are singletons. Sequencing was performed on naive CD4+ T cells from blood. These receptors were collected from a man in his thirties or forties with type 1 diabetes.

The V gene is TRBV6-5, the J gene TRBJ2-5, with a possible D match to TRBD1 (6 bases). Trimming took off 2 bases at V and 5 bases at J, with 6 bases between the two ends. This CDR3 is built from 12 residues. Per the germline V gene, CDR1 is MNHEY and CDR2 is SVGAGI. CDR3 DNA: TGTGCCAGCAGTTACGGGGGCGAGACCCAGTACTTC. Translating it yields CASSYGGETQYF.

This clone was seen a handful of times. The chain employs TRBV7-2 and TRBJ2-5; D may correspond to TRBD1 or TRBD2 (6 bases each). The germline gives CDR1 SGHTA, CDR2 FQGNSA. The V gene lost 3 bases and the J gene lost 4 bases, with 15 bases spanning the gap. CDR3 size: 15 residues. The CDR3 sequence: CASSLSRGGRETQYF. The CDR3 nucleotides read TGTGCCAGCAGCTTGAGTCGAGGGGGGCGAGAGACCCAGTACTTC.

The V call is TRBV10-3, the J call TRBJ2-6; D is unclear. Trimming took off 8 bases at V and 5 bases at J, with 16 bases between the two ends. Germline assignment: CDR1 ENHRY and CDR2 SYGVKD. The CDR3 totals 15 residues. The CDR3 is CAIESSFGRANVLTF. The CDR3 coding sequence is TGTGCCATCGAGTCTTCTTTCGGTAGGGCCAACGTCCTGACTTTC.

The chain links TRBV30 to TRBJ2-5; 8 bases map to TRBD2. The CDR3 has 14 amino acids. CDR1 and CDR2 from the germline V gene are GTSNPN and SVGIG (reference sequence). V shed 5 bases and J 3 bases; nucleotides not matched to a gene: 8. CDR3 in amino acids: CAWWLAGGEETQYF. As DNA, the CDR3 is TGTGCCTGGTGGCTAGCGGGCGGTGAAGAGACCCAGTACTTC.

This clone has just a few counts. The V and J genes are TRBV30 and TRBJ2-6; D is uncertain. CDR3 size: 17 residues. The germline CDR1 and CDR2 sequences are GTSNPN and SVGIG (reference sequence). V gave up 5 bases and J gave up 0 bases, with 17 bases separating them. For the CDR3, the DNA is TGTGCCTGGGCCCCCGCGCAATCGCTCTCTGGGGCCAACGTCCTGACTTTC. Its protein product is CAWAPAQSLSGANVLTF.

This clone has only a few counts. V gene TRBV2 combines with J gene TRBJ2-5; D may be TRBD1 (6 bases). CDR1 SNHLY and CDR2 FYNNEI come from the germline V gene. The CDR3 totals 14 residues. The germline V and J ends were trimmed by 1 base and 4 bases, with 10 bases remaining between them. The CDR3 DNA sequence: TGTGCCAGCAGTGAAGACCGAGGGGGAGAGACCCAGTACTTC. It translates to CASSEDRGGETQYF.

This clone was seen more than once but under ten times. The J gene is TRBJ2-4, the V gene TRBV6-6; 7 bases match TRBD1. The CDR3 totals 16 residues. CDR1 and CDR2 (germline): MNHNY, SVGAGI (reference sequence). Trimming took 6 bases from V and 3 from J; bases not matched to a gene: 11. The CDR3, as DNA: TGTGCCAGCAGGAAAGAGGGACAGATTGACAAAAACATTCAGTACTTC. Translated: CASRKEGQIDKNIQYF.

This clone was counted a few times. The chain employs TRBV28 and TRBJ2-1; D unresolved. From germline, CDR1 is MDHEN and CDR2 SYDVKM. Trimming removed 6 bases from V and 5 bases from J, with 8 bases in between. The CDR3 consists of 12 residues. CDR3 residues: CASSFKDNEQFF. CDR3 DNA sequence: TGTGCCAGCAGCTTTAAAGACAATGAGCAGTTCTTC.

The table lists this clone with a few counts. The chain combines TRBV7-9 with TRBJ2-1; 7 nucleotides agree with TRBD1. Trimming removed 0 bases from V and 8 bases from J; junction bases left unmatched: 7. CDR1 SEHNR and CDR2 FQNEAQ come from the germline V gene (reference sequence). CDR3 length: 15 residues. The DNA for the CDR3 is TGTGCCAGCAGCTTAGCCGGCAGGGGGAAGGATGAGCAGTTCTTC. This gives the protein CASSLAGRGKDEQFF.

The chain carries TRBV4-3 and TRBJ1-2, with TRBD1 identical over 7 bases. Unmatched junction bases numbered 5, after V lost 3 bases and J lost 4 bases. The CDR3 totals 14 residues. The germline V gene encodes CDR1 LGHNA and CDR2 YSLEER. CDR3 region: CASSQGDSPYGYTF. The CDR3, as DNA: TGCGCCAGCAGCCAGGGGGACAGTCCCTATGGCTACACCTTC.

V gene TRBV28 combines with J gene TRBJ2-3, with D unclear. The germline V gene encodes CDR1 MDHEN and CDR2 SYDVKM. The CDR3 sequence is 12 residues long. V was trimmed by 5 bases and J by 2 bases, leaving 5 bases between them. The CDR3 region has the DNA TGTGCCAGCAGTGGACCCACAGATACGCAGTATTTT. It yields the protein CASSGPTDTQYF.

The rearrangement uses TRBV9 and TRBJ2-6; 14 nucleotides agree with TRBD2. This CDR3 comprises 20 residues. The V gene's germline CDR1 is SGDLS and CDR2 YYNGEE. With V trimmed by 4 bases and J by 0 bases, 9 bases remained unmatched. As DNA, the CDR3 is TGTGCCAGCAGCCCAAGGACTAGCGGGAGGACCCACTCTGGGGCCAACGTCCTGACTTTC. It yields the protein CASSPRTSGRTHSGANVLTF.

This chain connects TRBV13 to TRBJ1-1, with D possibly TRBD1 on 5 matching bases. The V end was cut by 6 bases, the J end by 4 bases, with 15 bases between. This CDR3 region has 14 residues. The germline gives CDR1 PRHDT, CDR2 FYEKMQ (reference sequence). CDR3 loop: CASSSDQGSTEAFF. The CDR3 DNA reads TGTGCCAGCAGTTCTGATCAGGGAAGCACTGAAGCTTTCTTT.

The V gene is TRBV29-1, the J gene TRBJ2-1; weak D call: TRBD2 (5 bases). Germline V gene lookup returns CDR1 SQVTM and CDR2 ANQGSEA. The CDR3 covers 12 residues. CDR3 residues: CGTTRSYNEQFF. The CDR3 DNA follows: TGCGGCACCACTAGATCCTACAATGAGCAGTTCTTC.

The rearrangement uses TRBV19 and TRBJ2-1; either TRBD1 or TRBD2 may supply D (5 bases each). Trimming removed 5 bases from V and 4 bases from J, with 18 bases in between. The germline gives CDR1 LNHDA, CDR2 SQIVND (reference sequence). The CDR3 is made up of 16 amino acids. CDR3 DNA: TGTGCCAGTAGTCGGGACGCCAGGAGTATTTACAATGAGCAGTTCTTC. Protein product: CASSRDARSIYNEQFF.

The gene calls are TRBV29-1 and TRBJ2-3; maybe TRBD2 (6 bases). Trimming removed 7 bases at V and 1 base at J, with 15 bases between. Germline assignment: CDR1 SQVTM and CDR2 ANQGSEA. CDR3 length: 14 amino acids. CDR3 residues: CSAGTVGGTDTQYF. The CDR3 DNA reads as TGCAGCGCGGGGACTGTCGGGGGCACAGATACGCAGTATTTT.

This clone occurred a few times. The rearrangement joins TRBV19 to TRBJ1-1; 12 bases map to TRBD1. J was trimmed by 4 bases and V by 9 bases; bases with no gene match: 3. Germline CDR1 reads LNHDA; CDR2 reads SQIVND (reference sequence). The CDR3 runs to 13 residues. In nucleotides, the CDR3 is TGTGCCAGGGGACAGGGGGCTACCACTGAAGCTTTCTTT. It yields the protein CARGQGATTEAFF.

CDR3 nucleotide sequence: TGTGCCAGCAGCCCGGCAGTAGGTACGCAGTATTTT. This gives the protein CASSPAVGTQYF. The chain uses TRBV7-2 and TRBJ2-3; no clear D. The CDR3 covers 12 residues. The V end was cut by 5 bases, the J end by 8 bases, with 11 bases between. In germline, CDR1 is SGHTA, CDR2 FQGNSA.

CDR3 DNA sequence: TGTGCCAGCAGTGATCCCTCCAAATACGACGGTTTTGGCTACACCTTC. It yields the protein CASSDPSKYDGFGYTF. V usage is TRBV25-1 and J usage is TRBJ1-2, with no clear D. The CDR3 length is 16 residues. From germline, CDR1 is MGHDK and CDR2 SYGVNS. The V end was cut by 3 bases, the J end by 7 bases, with 21 bases between.

The CDR3 DNA sequence: TGTGCCAGCAGCCTCCGGGCCGACACTGAAGCTTTCTTT. This translates into CASSLRADTEAFF. The chain joins TRBV7-9 to TRBJ1-1; D unclear. The V gene lost 5 bases and the J gene lost 3 bases, with 10 bases spanning the gap. From germline, CDR1 is SEHNR and CDR2 FQNEAQ (reference sequence). This CDR3 spans 13 amino acids.